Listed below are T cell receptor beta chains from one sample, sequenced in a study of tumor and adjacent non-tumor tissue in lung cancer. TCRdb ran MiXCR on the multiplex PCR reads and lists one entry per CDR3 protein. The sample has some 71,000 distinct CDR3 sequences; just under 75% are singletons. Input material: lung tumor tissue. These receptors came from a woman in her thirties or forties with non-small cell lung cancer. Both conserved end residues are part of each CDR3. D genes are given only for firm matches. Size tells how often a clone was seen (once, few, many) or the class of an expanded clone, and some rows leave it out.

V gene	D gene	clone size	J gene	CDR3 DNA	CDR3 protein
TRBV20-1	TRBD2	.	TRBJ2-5	TGCAGTGCTGGAGCGCGGGGGGGAGAGACCCAGTACTTC	CSAGARGGETQYF
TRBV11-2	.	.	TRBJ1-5	TGTGTCATCAGCTTAGGGGTTAATCAGCCCCAGCATTTT	CVISLGVNQPQHF
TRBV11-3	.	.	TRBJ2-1	TGTGCCAACAGCGTAGATCTGGAACTAGGTTACAATGAGCAGTTCTTC	CANSVDLELGYNEQFF
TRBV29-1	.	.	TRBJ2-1	TGCAGCGTTGGGCGCAATGAGCAGTTCTTC	CSVGRNEQFF
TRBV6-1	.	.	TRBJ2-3	TGTCCCAGCAGTGGACCCCCTCTGAATACGCAGTATTTT	CPSSGPPLNTQYF
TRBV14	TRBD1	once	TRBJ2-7	TGTGCCGGCAGCCTTTCAATCGGGACAGGGTATAGCCACGAGCAGTGCTTC	CAGSLSIGTGYSHEQCF
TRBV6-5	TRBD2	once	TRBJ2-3	TGTGTCAGCAGTTACTCTCCCCTGGGGGGGACAGATACGCAGTATTTT	CVSSYSPLGGTDTQYF
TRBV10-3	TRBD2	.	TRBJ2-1	TGTGCCATCAGAGCGGGGGGCTCCCACAATGAGCAGTTCTTC	CAIRAGGSHNEQFF
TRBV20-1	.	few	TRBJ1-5	TGTAGTGCTAGAGATGCACAGGGCAGCGAAGTGACCCAGCATTTT	CSARDAQGSEVTQHF
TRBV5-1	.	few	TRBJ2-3	TGCGCCAGCAGCTTGGATGCGGGGCGGAACACAGATACGCAGTATTTT	CASSLDAGRNTDTQYF
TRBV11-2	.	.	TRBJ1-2	TGTGCCGGCAGCTTAACTTCCGCGGGAACCTATGGCTACACTTTC	CAGSLTSAGTYGYTF
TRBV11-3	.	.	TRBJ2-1	TGTGCCAGCAGCGACGACGGGTTCTGCAATGGGCAGTTCTTC	CASSDDGFCNGQFF
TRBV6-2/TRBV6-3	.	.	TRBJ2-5	TGTGCCAGCAGTTACGATGATGGAGAGACTCAGTACTTC	CASSYDDGETQYF
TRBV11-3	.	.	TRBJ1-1	TGTGCCAGTAGCTCTATAGGGACGGGGACTGAAGCTCTCTTC	CASSSIGTGTEALF
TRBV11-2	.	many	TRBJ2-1	TGTGCCAGCAGCTTATACCGGCTAGTTAGTGAGCAGTTCTTC	CASSLYRLVSEQFF
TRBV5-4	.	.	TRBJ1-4	.	CASSLWAGGSGKLLF
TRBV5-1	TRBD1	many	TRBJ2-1	TGCGCCAGCACGCTAGGACAGGCGAATGAGCAGTTCTTC	CASTLGQANEQFF
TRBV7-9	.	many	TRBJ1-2	TGTGCCAGCAGCTTAGTCACCGGAAATGGCTACACCTTC	CASSLVTGNGYTF
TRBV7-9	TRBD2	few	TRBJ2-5	TGTGCCAGCAACTGGGGCGGGGGCCAAGAGACCCAGTACTTC	CASNWGGGQETQYF
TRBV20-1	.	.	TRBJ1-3	TGCAGTGCCCAAACAGGACTCTCTGTAAACACCATATATTTT	CSAQTGLSVNTIYF
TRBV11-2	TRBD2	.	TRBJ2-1	TGTGCCAGGAGCTCACAGCGGGGCTCCTACGATGAGCAGTCCTTC	CARSSQRGSYDEQSF
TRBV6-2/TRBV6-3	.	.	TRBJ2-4	TGTACCAGCAGGGAGCAGGGAAGGGAGATTCAGTACTTC	CTSREQGREIQYF
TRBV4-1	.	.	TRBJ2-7	TGCGCCAGCAGCCAAGGTCCTCGGGCTTCGGAGCAGTACTTC	CASSQGPRASEQYF
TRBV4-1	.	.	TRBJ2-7	TGCGCCAGCAGTCAAGATCACTCCTACCAGCAGTACTTC	CASSQDHSYQQYF
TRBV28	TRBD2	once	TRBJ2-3	TGTGCCAGCAGTCCACAGAGTAGCGGGAGAGATATGCAGTATTTT	CASSPQSSGRDMQYF
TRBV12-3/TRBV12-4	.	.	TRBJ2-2	TGTGCCAGCAGTTTCGATTGGACTGCCACCGAGGAGCTGTTTTTT	CASSFDWTATEELFF
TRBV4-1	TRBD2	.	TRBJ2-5	TGCTCCAGTAGCCGCAGACTAGCGGGGGTGACCCAAGAGACCCAGTGCTTC	CSSSRRLAGVTQETQCF
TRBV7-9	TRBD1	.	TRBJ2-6	TGTGCCAGCAGCTTAATCCACGGGCGGTATGAGGGGGCCTACGTCCTGACTTTC	CASSLIHGRYEGAYVLTF
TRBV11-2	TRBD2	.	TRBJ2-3	TGTGCCAGTAGCTTTTCACTAGCGGGGAGCTCCACAGATACGCAGTATTTT	CASSFSLAGSSTDTQYF
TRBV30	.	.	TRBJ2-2	TGTGCCTGGAAACAGACCACCACCGTGGAGCTGTTTTTT	CAWKQTTTVELFF
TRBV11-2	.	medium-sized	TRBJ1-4	TGTGCCAGCAGCCCCAACTTGAAGGTAGCCCCAAGGGCTAATGAAAAACTGTTTTTT	CASSPNLKVAPRANEKLFF
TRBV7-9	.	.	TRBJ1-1	TGTGCCGAGTCAAGTTCAGTCACTGAAGCTTTATTT	CAESSSVTEALF
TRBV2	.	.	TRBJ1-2	TGTGCCAGCCTCTCCGGGACCCAAGAAATCTATGGCTACACCTTC	CASLSGTQEIYGYTF
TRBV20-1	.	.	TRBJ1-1	TGTAGTGCCGGGGGTGAAACTTTCTTT	CSAGGETFF
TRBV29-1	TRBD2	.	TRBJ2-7	TGCATCGCCGCTCGCACTAGCGGGAAGAGAGTCTACAAGCAGTACTTC	CIAARTSGKRVYKQYF
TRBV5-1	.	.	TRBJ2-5	TGCGCCAGCAGCTCCGGAAGCACTGAGCGGGAGACCCAGTACTTC	CASSSGSTERETQYF
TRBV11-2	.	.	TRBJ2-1	TGTACCAGCAGCTCGCGCATCGTAACTATCGGGGAACTAAGGGAGCAATTCTTC	CTSSSRIVTIGELREQFF
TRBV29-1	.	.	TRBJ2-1	TGCAGCGTAAAGCGGATACTTCACAATGAACAGCTCTTC	CSVKRILHNEQLF
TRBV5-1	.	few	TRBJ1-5	TGCGCCAGCAGCTTCGGGCCGCAAAGCAATCAGCCCCAGCATTTT	CASSFGPQSNQPQHF
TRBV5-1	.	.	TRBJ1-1	TGCGTCAGCAGCCCTCAACACTCCGGGGCGGACACTGAAGCTTTCTTT	CVSSPQHSGADTEAFF
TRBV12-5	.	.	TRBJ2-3	TGTGCTAGTGGTTTCCTTCAGCTGAGCACAGATACGCAGTATTTT	CASGFLQLSTDTQYF
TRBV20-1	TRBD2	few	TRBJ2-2	TGCAGTGCTAGAGATTCGGGACTAGTTTTGGACACCGGGGAGCTGTTTTTT	CSARDSGLVLDTGELFF
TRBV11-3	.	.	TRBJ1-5	TGTGCCAGCAACTTACAAGAGAATCAGCACCAGCATTTT	CASNLQENQHQHF
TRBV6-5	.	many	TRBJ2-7	TGTGCCAGCAGTTACAGTCAGGGGCGATACGAGCAGTACTTC	CASSYSQGRYEQYF
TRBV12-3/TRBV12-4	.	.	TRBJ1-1	TGTGCCAGGAATGTAACAGCGAACATTGAAGCTTTCTTT	CARNVTANIEAFF
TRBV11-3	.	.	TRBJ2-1	TGTGCCAGCAGCGATCCGGGATTAGCAGCCGACAATGAGCAGTTCTTC	CASSDPGLAADNEQFF
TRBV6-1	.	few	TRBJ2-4	TGTGCCACCAGTGAGAGTCCGGATGCATTTGTGAACTTAGCCAAAAACATTCAGTACTTC	CATSESPDAFVNLAKNIQYF
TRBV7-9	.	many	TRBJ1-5	TGTGCCAGCAGCTGGGACGGATTCAATCAGCCCCAGCATTTT	CASSWDGFNQPQHF
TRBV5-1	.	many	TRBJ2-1	TGCGCCAGCAGCTTGGTGGTGAATGAGCAGTTCTTC	CASSLVVNEQFF
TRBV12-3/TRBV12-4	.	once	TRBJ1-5	TGTGCCAGCAGTAATCTGGTACAGGGCAATCAGTCCCAGCATTTT	CASSNLVQGNQSQHF
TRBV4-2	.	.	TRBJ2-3	TGTGCCAGCAGCCAAGACCAGTACACAGATACACCGTATTTT	CASSQDQYTDTPYF
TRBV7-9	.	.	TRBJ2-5	TGTGCCAGCAGCCGCTCAATGAAAGAGACCCGGTACTTC	CASSRSMKETRYF